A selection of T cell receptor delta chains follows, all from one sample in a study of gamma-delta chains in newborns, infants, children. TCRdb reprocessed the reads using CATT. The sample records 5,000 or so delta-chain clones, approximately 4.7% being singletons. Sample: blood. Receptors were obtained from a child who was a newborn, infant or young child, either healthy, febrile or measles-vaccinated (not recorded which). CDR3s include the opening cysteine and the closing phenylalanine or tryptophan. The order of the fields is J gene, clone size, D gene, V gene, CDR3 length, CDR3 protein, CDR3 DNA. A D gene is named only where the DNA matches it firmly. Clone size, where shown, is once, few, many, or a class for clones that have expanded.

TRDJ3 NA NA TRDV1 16 CALGEMSSWDTRQMFF TGTGCTCTTGGGGAGATGAGCTCCTGGGACACCCGACAGATGTTTTTC
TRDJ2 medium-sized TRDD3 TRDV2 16 CACDSLGGALTAQLFF TGTGCCTGTGATTCCCTGGGGGGTGCTTTGACAGCACAACTCTTCTTT
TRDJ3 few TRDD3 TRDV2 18 CACDTAGDTTWDTRQMFF TGTGCCTGTGACACCGCGGGGGATACCACCTGGGACACCCGACAGATGTTTTTC
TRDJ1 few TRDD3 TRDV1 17 CALGERVGDSGGDKLIF TGTGCTCTTGGGGAACGCGTGGGGGATTCGGGGGGCGATAAACTCATCTTT
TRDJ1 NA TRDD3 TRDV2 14 CAGDPLGDADKLIF TGTGCCGGTGACCCCCTGGGGGACGCCGATAAACTCATCTTT
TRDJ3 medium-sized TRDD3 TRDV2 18 CACDKILGDTWDTRQMFF TGTGCCTGTGACAAAATACTGGGGGATACCTGGGACACCCGACAGATGTTTTTC
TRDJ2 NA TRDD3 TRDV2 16 CACDIITGGLTAQLFF TGTGCCTGTGACATAATTACTGGGGGATTGACAGCACAACTCTTCTTT
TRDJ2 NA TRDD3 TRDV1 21 CALGDKNGGYWGIRGGAQLFF TGTGCTCTTGGGGATAAAAATGGTGGTTACTGGGGGATACGCGGTGGGGCACAACTCTTCTTT
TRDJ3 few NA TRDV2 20 CACDIRGSVKSSWDTRQMFF TGTGCCTGTGACATCCGGGGGAGCGTCAAGAGCTCCTGGGACACCCGACAGATGTTTTTC
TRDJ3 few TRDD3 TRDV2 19 CACDTGGYRRSWDTRQMFF TGTGCCTGTGACACTGGGGGATACCGGCGCTCCTGGGACACCCGACAGATGTTTTTC
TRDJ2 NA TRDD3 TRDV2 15 CACDTLGDTKAQLFF TGTGCCTGTGACACCCTGGGGGATACGAAAGCACAACTCTTCTTT
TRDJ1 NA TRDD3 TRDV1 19 CALGEFSYWGYADTDKLIF TGTGCTCTTGGGGAATTCTCTTACTGGGGATACGCCGACACCGATAAACTCATCTTT
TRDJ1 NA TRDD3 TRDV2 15 CACDTGGYITDKLIF TGTGCCTGTGACACTGGGGGATATATAACCGATAAACTCATCTTT
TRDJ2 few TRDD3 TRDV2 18 CACDPVLGDTGLTAQLFF TGTGCCTGTGACCCCGTACTGGGGGATACGGGCTTGACAGCACAACTCTTCTTT
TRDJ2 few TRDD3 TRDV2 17 CACDSLLGDTLTAQLFF TGTGCCTGTGACTCCTTACTGGGGGATACTTTGACAGCACAACTCTTCTTT
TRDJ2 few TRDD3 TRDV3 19 CAFMRRSGTGGYVTAQLFF TGTGCCTTTATGCGGAGGTCGGGTACTGGGGGATACGTGACAGCACAACTCTTCTTT
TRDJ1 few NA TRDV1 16 CALGAPFLGWGKDLIF TGTGCTCTTGGGGCCCCCTTCCTAGGCTGGGGGAAGGACCTCATCTTT
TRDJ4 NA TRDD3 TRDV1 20 CALGELYPLGGYACVRPLIF TGTGCTCTTGGGGAACTCTACCCCCTTGGGGGATACGCTTGCGTCAGACCCCTGATCTTT
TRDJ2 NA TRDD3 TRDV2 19 CACDPVLGDRFQLTAQLFF TGTGCCTGTGACCCCGTACTGGGGGATAGGTTCCAGTTGACAGCACAACTCTTCTTT
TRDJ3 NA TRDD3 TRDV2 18 CACDPTGGRSWDTRQMFF TGTGCCTGTGACCCTACTGGGGGACGCTCCTGGGACACCCGACAGATGTTTTTC
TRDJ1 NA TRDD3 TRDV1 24 CALGEVGRDSLRGGYDAGADKLIF TGTGCTCTTGGGGAAGTCGGCCGGGACAGCCTTAGGGGGGGATACGACGCTGGGGCCGATAAACTCATCTTT
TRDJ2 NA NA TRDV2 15 CACDTWGALTAQLFF TGTGCCTGTGACACCTGGGGAGCTTTGACAGCACAACTCTTCTTT
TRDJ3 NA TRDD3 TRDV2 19 CACDRTGGYRSWDTRQMFF TGTGCCTGTGACCGTACTGGGGGATATCGCTCCTGGGACACCCGACAGATGTTTTTC
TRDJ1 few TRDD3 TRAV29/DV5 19 CAVSYVSSSGGSYTDKLIF TGTGCAGTAAGCTACGTATCCAGTTCTGGGGGTTCATACACCGATAAACTCATCTTT
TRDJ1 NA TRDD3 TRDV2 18 CACDRLLGDPLYTDKLIF TGTGCCTGTGACAGACTACTGGGGGACCCTCTGTACACCGATAAACTCATCTTT
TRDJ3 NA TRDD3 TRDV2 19 CACDTFGGYAETSTRQMFF TGTGCCTGTGACACGTTTGGGGGATACGCGGAAACGTCCACCCGACAGATGTTTTTC
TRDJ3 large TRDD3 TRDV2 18 CACDTVLGDSWDTRQMFF TGTGCCTGTGACACCGTACTGGGGGACTCCTGGGACACCCGACAGATGTTTTTC
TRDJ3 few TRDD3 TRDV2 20 CACDSLLGDKDSWDTRQMFF TGTGCCTGTGACTCCTTACTGGGGGATAAGGACTCCTGGGACACCCGACAGATGTTTTTC
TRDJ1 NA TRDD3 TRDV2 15 CACDTMGIPTDKLIF TGTGCCTGTGACACTATGGGGATACCCACCGATAAACTCATCTTT
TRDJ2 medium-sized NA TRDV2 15 CACDILGARSAQLFF TGTGCCTGTGACATCTTGGGGGCCCGCTCAGCACAACTCTTCTTT
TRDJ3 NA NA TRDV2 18 CACDTLGRSSWDTRQMFF TGTGCCTGTGACACCCTGGGGAGGAGCTCCTGGGACACCCGACAGATGTTTTTC
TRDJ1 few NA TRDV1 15 CALGPKRGAYDKLIF TGTGCTCTTGGGCCTAAACGGGGGGCCTACGATAAACTCATCTTT
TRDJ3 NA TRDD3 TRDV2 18 CACDTVGDLVWDTRQMFF TGTGCCTGTGACACCGTGGGGGATCTAGTTTGGGACACCCGACAGATGTTTTTC
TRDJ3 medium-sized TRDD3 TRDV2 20 CACDKVLGDTRTWDTRQMFF TGTGCCTGTGACAAAGTACTGGGGGATACGCGGACCTGGGACACCCGACAGATGTTTTTC
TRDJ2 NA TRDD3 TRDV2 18 CACDTVSGGPALTAQLFF TGTGCCTGTGACACGGTCTCTGGGGGTCCCGCTTTGACAGCACAACTCTTCTTT
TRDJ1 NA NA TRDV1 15 CALGGPIREVNKLIF TGTGCTCTTGGGGGACCCATACGCGAGGTCAATAAACTCATCTTT
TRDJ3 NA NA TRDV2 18 CACDTVLESSWDTRQMFF TGTGCCTGTGACACCGTACTGGAGAGCTCCTGGGACACCCGACAGATGTTTTTC
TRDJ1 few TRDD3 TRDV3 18 CAFSWVTPTGGLTDKLIF TGTGCCTTTAGCTGGGTAACACCTACTGGGGGGCTCACCGATAAACTCATCTTT
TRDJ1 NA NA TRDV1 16 CALGEPAGAYAGKLIF TGTGCTCTTGGGGAACCCGCTGGTGCCTACGCGGGGAAACTCATCTTT
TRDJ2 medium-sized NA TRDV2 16 CACDTVEPSLTAQLFF TGTGCCTGTGACACCGTGGAGCCTTCTTTGACAGCACAACTCTTCTTT
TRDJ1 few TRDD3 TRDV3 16 CAFNWLTGGYTDKLIF TGTGCCTTTAATTGGCTAACTGGGGGATACACCGATAAACTCATCTTT
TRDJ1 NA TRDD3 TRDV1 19 CALGEVWSGGYDNTDKLIF TGTGCTCTTGGGGAAGTTTGGAGTGGGGGATACGATAACACCGATAAACTCATCTTT
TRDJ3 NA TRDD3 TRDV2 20 CACDSGGYEGSSWDTRQMFF TGTGCCTGTGATTCCGGGGGATATGAAGGGAGCTCCTGGGACACCCGACAGATGTTTTTC
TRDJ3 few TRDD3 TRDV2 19 CACDTVGGYFSWDTRQMFF TGTGCCTGTGACACCGTTGGGGGATATTTCTCCTGGGACACCCGACAGATGTTTTTC
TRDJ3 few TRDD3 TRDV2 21 CACDTGTGGYKGSWDTRQMFF TGTGCCTGTGACACCGGGACTGGGGGATACAAGGGCTCCTGGGACACCCGACAGATGTTTTTC
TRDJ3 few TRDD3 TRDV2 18 CACDQGYASSWDTRQMFF TGTGCCTGTGACCAGGGATACGCGAGCTCCTGGGACACCCGACAGATGTTTTTC
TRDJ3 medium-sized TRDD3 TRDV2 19 CACDTLGDFGSWDTRQMFF TGTGCCTGTGACACGTTGGGGGATTTTGGATCCTGGGACACCCGACAGATGTTTTTC